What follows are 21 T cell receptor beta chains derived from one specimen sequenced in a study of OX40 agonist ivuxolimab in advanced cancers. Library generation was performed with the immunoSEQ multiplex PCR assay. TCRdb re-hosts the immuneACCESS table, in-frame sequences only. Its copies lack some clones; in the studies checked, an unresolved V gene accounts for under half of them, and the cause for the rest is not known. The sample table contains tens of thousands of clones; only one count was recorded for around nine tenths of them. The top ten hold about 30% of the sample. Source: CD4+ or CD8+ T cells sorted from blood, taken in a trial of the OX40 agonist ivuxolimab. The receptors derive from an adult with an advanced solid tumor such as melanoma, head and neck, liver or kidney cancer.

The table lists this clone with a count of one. CDR3 loop: CATNGRGDPDQYF. CDR3 DNA: TGTGCCACCAATGGCAGGGGGGACCCGGATCAGTACTTC. The rearrangement joins TRBV15 to TRBJ2-7, with a weak D call TRBD1 (7 bases). CDR3 length: 13 residues. The ends were cut back, 7 bases at V and 10 bases at J, with 20 bases in the middle. CDR1 is LNHNV and CDR2 is YYDKDF in the germline V gene (reference sequence). Together with reference TRBV15 and TRBJ2-7, the CDR3 gives the full variable domain: DAMVIQNPRYQVTQFGKPVTLSCSQTLNHNVMYWYQQKSSQAPKLLFHYYDKDFNNEADTPDNFQSRRPNTSFCFLDIRSPGLGDTAMYLCATNGRGDPDQYFGPGTRLTVT.

The CDR3 bases are TGTGCCAGCACGATCCGACACGGGACAGATACGCAGTATTTT. This translates into CASTIRHGTDTQYF. This chain connects TRBV27 to TRBJ2-3, with no clear D. Germline CDR1 and CDR2: MNHEY and SMNVEV (reference sequence). V was clipped by 7 bases and J by 3 bases, with 14 bases between them. This CDR3 has 14 residues.

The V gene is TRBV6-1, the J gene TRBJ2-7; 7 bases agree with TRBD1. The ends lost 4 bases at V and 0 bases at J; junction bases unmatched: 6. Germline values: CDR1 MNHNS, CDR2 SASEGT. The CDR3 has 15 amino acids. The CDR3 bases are TGTGCCAGCAGTGCCTTAGGGGACAGCTCCTACGAGCAGTACTTC. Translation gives CASSALGDSSYEQYF.

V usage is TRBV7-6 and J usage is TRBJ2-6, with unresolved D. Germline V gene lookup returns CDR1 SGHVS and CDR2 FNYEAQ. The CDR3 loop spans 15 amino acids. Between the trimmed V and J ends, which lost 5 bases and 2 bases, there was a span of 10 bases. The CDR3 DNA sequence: TGTGCCAGCAGCCTAGGGCTAGCTGGGGCCAACGTCCTGACTTTC. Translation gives CASSLGLAGANVLTF.

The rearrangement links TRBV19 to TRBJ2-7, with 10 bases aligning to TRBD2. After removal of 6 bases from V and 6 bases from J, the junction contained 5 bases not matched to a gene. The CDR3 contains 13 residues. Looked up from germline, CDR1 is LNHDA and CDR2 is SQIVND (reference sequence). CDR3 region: CASSKLAGAEQYF. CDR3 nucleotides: TGTGCCAGTAGCAAGCTAGCGGGGGCCGAGCAGTACTTC.

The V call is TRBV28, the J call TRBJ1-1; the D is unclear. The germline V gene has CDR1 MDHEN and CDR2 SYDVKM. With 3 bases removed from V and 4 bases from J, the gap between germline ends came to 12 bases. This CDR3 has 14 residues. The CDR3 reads CASSFLGEGTEAFF. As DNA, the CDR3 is TGTGCCAGCAGTTTTCTGGGAGAGGGCACTGAAGCTTTCTTT.

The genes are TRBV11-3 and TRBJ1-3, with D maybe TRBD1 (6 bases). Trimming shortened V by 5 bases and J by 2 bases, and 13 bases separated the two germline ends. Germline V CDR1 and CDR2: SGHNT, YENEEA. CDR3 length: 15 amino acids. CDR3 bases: TGTGCCAGCAGCCACCAGAACAGGGCTGGAAACACCATATATTTT. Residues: CASSHQNRAGNTIYF.

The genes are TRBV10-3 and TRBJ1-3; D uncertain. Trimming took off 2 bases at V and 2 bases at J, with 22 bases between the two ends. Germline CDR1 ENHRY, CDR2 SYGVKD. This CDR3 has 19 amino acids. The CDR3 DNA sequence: TGTGCCATCAGTGAGCTGAATTTACAGCAATGGGAGGCTGGAAACACCATATATTTT. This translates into CAISELNLQQWEAGNTIYF.

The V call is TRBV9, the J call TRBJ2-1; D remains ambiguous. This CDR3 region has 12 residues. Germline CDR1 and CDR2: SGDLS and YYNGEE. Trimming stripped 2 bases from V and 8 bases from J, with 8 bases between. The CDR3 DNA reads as TGTGCCAGCAGCGTTAGCTGGGATGAGCAGTTCTTC. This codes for CASSVSWDEQFF. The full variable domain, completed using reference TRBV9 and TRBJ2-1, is DSGVTQTPKHLITATGQRVTLRCSPRSGDLSVYWYQQSLDQGLQFLIQYYNGEERAKGNILERFSAQQFPDLHSELNLSSLELGDSALYFCASSVSWDEQFFGPGTRLTVL.

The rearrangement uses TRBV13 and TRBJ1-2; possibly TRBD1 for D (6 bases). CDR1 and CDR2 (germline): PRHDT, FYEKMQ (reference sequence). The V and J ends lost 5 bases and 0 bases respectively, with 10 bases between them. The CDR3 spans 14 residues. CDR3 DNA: TGTGCCAGCAGCCCAGGGGCCCCTAACTATGGCTACACCTTC. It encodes CASSPGAPNYGYTF.

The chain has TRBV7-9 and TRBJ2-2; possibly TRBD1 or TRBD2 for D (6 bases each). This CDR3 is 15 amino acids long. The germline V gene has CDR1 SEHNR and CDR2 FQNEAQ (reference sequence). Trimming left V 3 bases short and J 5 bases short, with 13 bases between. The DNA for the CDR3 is TGTGCCAGCAGCTTCCGGGGGCTTGGAACCGGGGAGCTGTTTTTT. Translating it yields CASSFRGLGTGELFF.

CDR3 amino acids: CASSPRAARDEQFF. CDR3 coding DNA: TGTGCCAGCAGTCCTAGGGCTGCCAGGGATGAGCAGTTCTTC. The chain uses TRBV28 and TRBJ2-1; possible D gene TRBD1, 5 bases. V gave up 5 bases and J gave up 8 bases, with 16 bases separating them. The germline gives CDR1 MDHEN, CDR2 SYDVKM. This CDR3 spans 14 amino acids.

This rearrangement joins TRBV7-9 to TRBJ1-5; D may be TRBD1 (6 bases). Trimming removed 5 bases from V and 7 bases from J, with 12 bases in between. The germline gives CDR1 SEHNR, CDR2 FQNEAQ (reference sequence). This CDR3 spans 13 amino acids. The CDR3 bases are TGTGCCAGCAGCCGAATTCAGGGGCAGCCCCAGCATTTT. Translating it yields CASSRIQGQPQHF.

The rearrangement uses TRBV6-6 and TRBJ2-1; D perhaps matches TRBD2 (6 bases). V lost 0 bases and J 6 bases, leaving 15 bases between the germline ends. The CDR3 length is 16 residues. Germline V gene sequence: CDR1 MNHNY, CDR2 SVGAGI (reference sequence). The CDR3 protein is CASSYSREAPLNEQFF. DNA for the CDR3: TGTGCCAGCAGTTACTCGAGGGAGGCCCCACTCAATGAGCAGTTCTTC.

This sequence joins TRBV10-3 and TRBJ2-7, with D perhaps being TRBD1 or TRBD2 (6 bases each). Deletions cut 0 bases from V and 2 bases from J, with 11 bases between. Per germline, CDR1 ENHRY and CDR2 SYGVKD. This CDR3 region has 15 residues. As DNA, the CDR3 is TGTGCCATCAGTGAGTCCGGGGGCCTTCCCTACGAGCAGTACTTC. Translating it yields CAISESGGLPYEQYF.

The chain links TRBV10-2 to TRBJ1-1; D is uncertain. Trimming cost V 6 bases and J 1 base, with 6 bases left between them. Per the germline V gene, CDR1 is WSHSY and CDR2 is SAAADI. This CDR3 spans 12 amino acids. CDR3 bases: TGCGCCAGCAGGGGAGGGAACACTGAAGCTTTCTTT. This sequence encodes CASRGGNTEAFF.

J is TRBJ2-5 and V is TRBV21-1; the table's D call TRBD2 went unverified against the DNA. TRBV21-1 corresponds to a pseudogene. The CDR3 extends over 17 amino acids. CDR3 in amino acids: CASSKALWASGQETQYF. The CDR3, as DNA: TGTGCCAGCAGCAAAGCGCTTTGGGCTAGCGGCCAAGAGACCCAGTACTTC.

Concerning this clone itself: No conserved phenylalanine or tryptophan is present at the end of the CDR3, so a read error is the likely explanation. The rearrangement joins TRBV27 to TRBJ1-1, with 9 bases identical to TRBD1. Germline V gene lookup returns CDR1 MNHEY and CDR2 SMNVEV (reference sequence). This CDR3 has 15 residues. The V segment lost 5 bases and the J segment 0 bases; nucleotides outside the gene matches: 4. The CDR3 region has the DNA TGTGCCAGCAGTCCGGGGGACAGGGTGAACACTGAAGCTTTCCTT. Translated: CASSPGDRVNTEAFL.

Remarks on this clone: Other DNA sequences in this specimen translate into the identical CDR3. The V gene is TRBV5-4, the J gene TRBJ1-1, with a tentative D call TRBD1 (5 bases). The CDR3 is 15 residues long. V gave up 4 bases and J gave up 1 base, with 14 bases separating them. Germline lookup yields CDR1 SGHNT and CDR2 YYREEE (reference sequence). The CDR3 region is CASSPEGTENTEAFF. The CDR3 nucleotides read TGTGCCAGCAGCCCGGAAGGGACGGAGAACACTGAAGCTTTCTTT.

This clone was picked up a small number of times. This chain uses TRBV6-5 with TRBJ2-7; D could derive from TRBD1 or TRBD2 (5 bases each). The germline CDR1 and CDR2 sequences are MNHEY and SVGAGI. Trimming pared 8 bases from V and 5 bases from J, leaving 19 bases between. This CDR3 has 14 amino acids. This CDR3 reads CASGNPGSGDEQYF. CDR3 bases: TGTGCCAGCGGTAATCCAGGGAGTGGGGACGAGCAGTACTTC.

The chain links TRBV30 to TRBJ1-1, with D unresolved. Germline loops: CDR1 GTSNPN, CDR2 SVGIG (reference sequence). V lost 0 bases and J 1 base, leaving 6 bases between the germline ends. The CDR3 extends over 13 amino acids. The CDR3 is CAWSVGRNTEAFF. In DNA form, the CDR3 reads TGTGCCTGGAGTGTGGGGAGGAACACTGAAGCTTTCTTT. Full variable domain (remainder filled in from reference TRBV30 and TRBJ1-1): SQTIHQWPATLVQPVGSPLSLECTVEGTSNPNLYWYRQAAGRGLQLLFYSVGIGQISSEVPQNLSASRPQDRQFILSSKKLLLSDSGFYLCAWSVGRNTEAFFGQGTRLTVV.